Each of the 7 T cell receptor beta chains below was sequenced from the same sample in a study of early T cells in non-severe SARS-CoV-2 infection. MiXCR, run by TCRdb on the 5' RACE reads, gives a single entry per CDR3 protein. Of over 60,000 distinct CDR3 sequences listed, less than 15% were seen once; the top ten hold about 4%. Sequencing was performed on whole blood. The receptors stem from an adult who was a healthcare worker with PCR-confirmed SARS-CoV-2 infection or an uninfected control (not recorded which).

This sequence joins TRBV5-6 and TRBJ2-1; D call uncertain. Per the germline V gene, CDR1 is SGHDT and CDR2 is YYEEEE. The length of the CDR3 is 11 residues. V was pared by 4 bases and J by 10 bases, with 9 bases between. CDR3 sequence: CASSRRWEQFF. The CDR3 coding sequence is TGTGCCAGCAGCCGGCGATGGGAGCAGTTCTTC.

This clonotype was detected a few times. V gene TRBV3-1 combines with J gene TRBJ2-6; 7 positions agree with TRBD1. This CDR3 comprises 17 residues. Germline loops: CDR1 LGHDT, CDR2 YNNKEL (reference sequence). The V segment lost 4 bases and the J segment 0 bases; nucleotides outside the gene matches: 6. The CDR3 nucleotides read TGTGCCAGCAGCCTCGGACAGGCGACCTCTGGGGCCAACGTCCTGACTTTC. It is translated as CASSLGQATSGANVLTF.

This clonotype was observed many times. This chain joins TRBV29-1 and TRBJ1-1; TRBD1 is a possible D gene (6 bases). CDR1 and CDR2 from the germline V gene are SQVTM and ANQGSEA. V lost 4 bases, J lost 5 bases, and 11 bases lay in between. The CDR3 runs to 12 residues. The CDR3 DNA reads TGCAGCGTTGGACAGGAAGGGACTGAAGCTTTCTTT. This translates into CSVGQEGTEAFF.

The J gene is TRBJ2-1, the V gene TRBV29-1; D perhaps matches TRBD2 (6 bases). This CDR3 contains 14 residues. V lost 3 bases and J lost 8, with 17 bases in between. The germline V gene has CDR1 SQVTM and CDR2 ANQGSEA. The CDR3 reads CSVDRSGSLYEQFF. The CDR3 nucleotides read TGCAGCGTTGATCGTTCCGGGAGCCTTTATGAGCAGTTCTTC.

This clonotype was detected ten times or more. The rearrangement links TRBV4-2 to TRBJ2-1; D might be TRBD1 or TRBD2, each matching 6 bases. The V end lost 4 bases, the J end lost 4 bases, and 14 bases lay between the germline ends. From germline, CDR1 is LGHNA and CDR2 YNFKEQ. This CDR3 spans 15 amino acids. CDR3 amino acids: CASSPLGGFYNEQFF. CDR3 coding DNA: TGTGCCAGCAGCCCTCTCGGGGGCTTTTACAATGAGCAGTTCTTC.

The genes are TRBV29-1 and TRBJ2-3; 12 nucleotides agree with TRBD1. The CDR3 contains 16 residues. Germline-derived CDR1 and CDR2 are SQVTM and ANQGSEA. V trimming: 5 bases; J trimming: 11 bases; junction bases outside the gene matches: 17. CDR3 protein: CSVRATGTGGEILQYF. The CDR3 DNA sequence: TGCAGCGTTCGAGCCACCGGGACAGGGGGCGAGATCCTGCAGTATTTT.

This clonotype came up many times. One end of the junction is discordant with germline, which a read error may explain. The V and J genes are TRBV5-1 and TRBJ2-7; 7 positions agree with TRBD1. The CDR3 has 13 amino acids. CDR1 SGHRS and CDR2 YFSETQ come from the germline V gene. The CDR3 region is CASSRDRSYEQYF. The CDR3 bases are TGTGCTAGCAGTCGGGACAGATCCTACGAGCAGTACTTC. Looking up the rest from reference TRBV5-1 and TRBJ2-7 gives the full variable domain: KAGVTQTPRYLIKTRGQQVTLSCSPISGHRSVSWYQQTPGQGLQFLFEYFSETQRNKGNFPGRFSGRQFSNSRSEMNVSTLELGDSALYLCASSRDRSYEQYFGPGTRLTVT.